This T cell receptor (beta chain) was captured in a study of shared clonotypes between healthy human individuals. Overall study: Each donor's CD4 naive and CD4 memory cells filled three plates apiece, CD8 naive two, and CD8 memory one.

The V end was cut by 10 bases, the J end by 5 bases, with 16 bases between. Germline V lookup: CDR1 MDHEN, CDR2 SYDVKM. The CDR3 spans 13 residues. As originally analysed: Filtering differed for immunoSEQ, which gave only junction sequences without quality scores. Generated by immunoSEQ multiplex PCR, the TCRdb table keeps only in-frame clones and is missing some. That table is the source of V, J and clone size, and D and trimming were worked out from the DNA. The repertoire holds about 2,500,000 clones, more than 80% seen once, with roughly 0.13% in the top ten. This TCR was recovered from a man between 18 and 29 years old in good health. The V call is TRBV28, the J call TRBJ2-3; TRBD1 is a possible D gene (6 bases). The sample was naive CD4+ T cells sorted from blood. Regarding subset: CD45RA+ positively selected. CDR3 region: CAITNRDGDTQYF. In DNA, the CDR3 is TGTGCCATCACAAACAGGGATGGAGATACGCAGTATTTT.